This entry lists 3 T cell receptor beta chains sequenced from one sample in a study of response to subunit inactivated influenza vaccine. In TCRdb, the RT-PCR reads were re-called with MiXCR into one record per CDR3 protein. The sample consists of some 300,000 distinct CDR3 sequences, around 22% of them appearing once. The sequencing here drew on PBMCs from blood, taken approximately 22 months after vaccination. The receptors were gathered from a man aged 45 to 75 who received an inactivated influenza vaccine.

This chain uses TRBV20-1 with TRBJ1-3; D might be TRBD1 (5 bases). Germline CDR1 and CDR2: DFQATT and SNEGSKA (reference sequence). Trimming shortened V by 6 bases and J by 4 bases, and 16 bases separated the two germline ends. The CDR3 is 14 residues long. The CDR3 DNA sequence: TGCAGTGCCCAACGAAGGGGTTCAGGAAACACCATATATTTT. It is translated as CSAQRRGSGNTIYF.

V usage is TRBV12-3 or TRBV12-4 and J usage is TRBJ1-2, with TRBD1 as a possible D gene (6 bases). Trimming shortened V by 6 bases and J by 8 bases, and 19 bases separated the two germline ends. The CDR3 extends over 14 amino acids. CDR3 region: CASSQGPGIGGYTF. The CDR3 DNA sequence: TGTGCCAGCAGCCAGGGGCCGGGGATAGGCGGCTACACCTTC.

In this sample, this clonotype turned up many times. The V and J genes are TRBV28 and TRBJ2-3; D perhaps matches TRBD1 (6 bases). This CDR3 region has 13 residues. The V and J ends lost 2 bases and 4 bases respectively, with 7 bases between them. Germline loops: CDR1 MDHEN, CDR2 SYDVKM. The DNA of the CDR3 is TGTGCCAGCAGTTTACAGGGGCCAGATACGCAGTATTTT. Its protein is CASSLQGPDTQYF.